The 18 T cell receptor beta chains below come from one sample, sequenced in a study of T cells in Graves' hyperthyroidism and ophthalmopathy. TCR beta CDR3 sequences were amplified from RNA transcripts. The TCR CDR3 first-round RT-PCR relied on the HTBI primer set. TCRdb re-called the multiplex PCR reads with MiXCR, one entry per CDR3 protein. The data contain hundreds of thousands of distinct CDR3 sequences, roughly an eighth of them singletons. The sequenced sample was blood. Source of these receptors: a woman aged 18-29 years with Graves' hyperthyroidism.

This clonotype was seen many times. The rearrangement links TRBV3-2 to TRBJ2-1; TRBD1 reflects the table's D call only, with no check against the DNA. TRBV3-2 is a pseudogene segment. This CDR3 has 16 residues. CDR3 sequence: CASSQEGIPPWNEQFF. The CDR3 nucleotides read TGTGCCAGCAGCCAAGAGGGAATCCCCCCCTGGAATGAGCAGTTCTTC.

At least ten counts were recorded for this clonotype. The V and J genes are TRBV7-8 and TRBJ1-4, with TRBD1 matching 8 bases. Germline-derived CDR1 and CDR2 are SGHVS and FQNEAQ. The CDR3 is 14 residues long. The junction had 0 bases not matched to a gene; V was cut back by 5 bases and J by 1 base. The CDR3 spells CASSTGGTNEKLFF. Here the CDR3 DNA reads TGTGCCAGCAGCACAGGGGGAACTAATGAAAAACTGTTTTTT.

The chain has TRBV12-3 or TRBV12-4 and TRBJ2-7; D is undetermined. This CDR3 spans 12 amino acids. Trimming removed 3 bases at V and 3 bases at J, with 6 bases between. CDR3 amino acids: CASSFDNYEQYF. In DNA form, the CDR3 reads TGTGCCAGCAGTTTTGACAACTACGAGCAGTACTTC.

The chain employs TRBV19 and TRBJ2-2; 7 nucleotides match TRBD1. The V and J ends lost 5 bases and 5 bases, in that order; junction bases with no gene match: 8. Germline-derived CDR1 and CDR2 are LNHDA and SQIVND (reference sequence). This CDR3 is built from 15 residues. CDR3 DNA: TGTGCCAGTAGTCGGCACAGGGGTGGAACCGGGGAGCTGTTTTTT. It is translated as CASSRHRGGTGELFF.

This clonotype was seen many times. This sequence joins TRBV28 and TRBJ2-5; D call uncertain. This CDR3 is 14 amino acids long. Trimming stripped 6 bases from V and 2 bases from J, with 13 bases between. CDR1 is MDHEN and CDR2 is SYDVKM in the germline V gene. DNA for the CDR3: TGTGCCAGCAGGGATGGACGGCTGCAAGAGACCCAGTACTTC. As protein: CASRDGRLQETQYF.

This clonotype occurred many times. This rearrangement joins TRBV20-1 to TRBJ1-1; perhaps TRBD1 as D (5 bases). The V end was cut by 4 bases, the J end by 0 bases, with 9 bases between. The germline CDR1 and CDR2 sequences are DFQATT and SNEGSKA (reference sequence). CDR3 length: 13 residues. The CDR3 DNA follows: TGCAGTGCTACAAGACAGATGAACACTGAAGCTTTCTTT. Translating it yields CSATRQMNTEAFF.

This clonotype was counted at least ten times. The J gene is TRBJ2-7, the V gene TRBV29-1; 7 positions match TRBD2. The CDR3 has 12 amino acids. V gave up 7 bases and J gave up 3 bases; unmatched junction bases: 6. Germline loops: CDR1 SQVTM, CDR2 ANQGSEA. In DNA, the CDR3 is TGCAGCGGACGGGGGGTACACTACGAGCAGTACTTC. As protein: CSGRGVHYEQYF.

At least ten counts were recorded for this clonotype. The chain combines TRBV24-1 with TRBJ1-1, with D unclear. V lost 1 base to trimming and J lost 0 bases, with 11 bases between them. The CDR3 consists of 16 residues. Germline CDR1 KGHDR, CDR2 SFDVKD. DNA for the CDR3: TGTGCCACCAGTGATTTCCCCCCCGACATGAACACTGAAGCTTTCTTT. Its translation: CATSDFPPDMNTEAFF.

The chain recombines TRBV7-2 with TRBJ2-2, with 10 positions matching TRBD1. CDR3 size: 16 residues. V gave up 7 bases and J gave up 3 bases; unmatched junction bases: 8. Germline CDR1 SGHTA, CDR2 FQGNSA. The CDR3 DNA sequence: TGTGCCAGCACCGTGACCGGGACAGGGGACACCGGGGAGCTGTTTTTT. It is translated as CASTVTGTGDTGELFF.

This chain uses TRBV29-1 with TRBJ2-1, with a tentative D call TRBD2 (6 bases). Germline loops: CDR1 SQVTM, CDR2 ANQGSEA. The CDR3 sequence is 14 residues long. Trimming removed 4 bases from V and 9 bases from J, with 19 bases in between. CDR3 protein: CSVVYLGGRSEQFF. CDR3 nucleotide sequence: TGCAGCGTTGTGTACCTTGGAGGGCGGAGTGAGCAGTTCTTC.

This clonotype has at least ten counts. V and J are TRBV7-3 and TRBJ2-7, with 9 bases aligning to TRBD2. Germline lookup yields CDR1 SGHTA and CDR2 FQGTGA. There are 15 residues in the CDR3. V was pared by 2 bases and J by 2 bases, with 4 bases of the junction left unmatched. The DNA for the CDR3 is TGTGCCAGCAGCTTATCCGCGGGGGGGGCCTACGAGCAGTACTTC. Its translation is CASSLSAGGAYEQYF.

The chain links TRBV9 to TRBJ2-7; D uncertain. Germline CDR1 reads SGDLS; CDR2 reads YYNGEE. This CDR3 has 14 amino acids. The V and J ends lost 4 bases and 0 bases respectively, with 11 bases between them. The CDR3 nucleotides are TGTGCCAGCAGCCCCGCCAGCAGCTCCTACGAGCAGTACTTC. This codes for CASSPASSSYEQYF.

This clonotype was counted between two and nine times. The rearrangement links TRBV19 to TRBJ2-3; no firm D call. Per germline, CDR1 LNHDA and CDR2 SQIVND (reference sequence). Trimming left V 1 base short and J 0 bases short, with 5 bases between. The CDR3 consists of 14 residues. The CDR3: CASSIGTSTDTQYF. CDR3 coding DNA: TGTGCCAGTAGTATAGGGACCAGCACAGATACGCAGTATTTT.

This clonotype occurred many times. CDR3 nucleotide sequence: TGTGCCAGCAGTCCCATTCAGGGTGAAAAACTGTTTTTT. This sequence encodes CASSPIQGEKLFF. The chain links TRBV27 to TRBJ1-4; possible D gene TRBD1, 5 bases. This CDR3 is 13 amino acids long. In germline, CDR1 is MNHEY, CDR2 SMNVEV (reference sequence). The ends were cut back, 5 bases at V and 7 bases at J, with 11 bases in the middle.

The table lists this clonotype with many counts. The CDR3 bases are TGTGCCAGCAGCCGTACGGGGGGCGATGGCTACACCTTC. Translating gives CASSRTGGDGYTF. The chain uses TRBV14 and TRBJ1-2; weak D call: TRBD1 (6 bases). Trimming cost V 4 bases and J 6 bases, with 12 bases left between them. The CDR3 runs 13 residues. The germline V gene encodes CDR1 SGHDN and CDR2 FVKESK.

The chain is built from TRBV27 and TRBJ2-3, with 10 bases aligning to TRBD2. In germline, CDR1 is MNHEY, CDR2 SMNVEV (reference sequence). Unmatched junction bases numbered 10, after V lost 0 bases and J lost 4 bases. This CDR3 is 18 amino acids long. For the CDR3, the DNA is TGTGCCAGCAGTTTATCTTCGGCTAGCGGGAGTTTCGCAGATACGCAGTATTTT. Its translation: CASSLSSASGSFADTQYF.

The chain links TRBV27 to TRBJ1-6; TRBD1 is a possible D gene (5 bases). Germline assignment: CDR1 MNHEY and CDR2 SMNVEV (reference sequence). V was pared by 5 bases and J by 5 bases, with 13 bases between. The CDR3 runs 15 residues. CDR3 bases: TGTGCCAGCAGTCGCTGGGGGGTTGATAATTCACCCCTCCACTTT. This sequence encodes CASSRWGVDNSPLHF.

This clonotype was observed many times. This chain joins TRBV15 and TRBJ1-1, with D unclear. The CDR3 sequence is 14 residues long. V was shortened by 1 base and J by 3 bases, with 9 bases between the two germline ends. CDR1 LNHNV and CDR2 YYDKDF come from the germline V gene (reference sequence). CDR3 amino acids: CATSRVAEHTEAFF. CDR3 sequence (DNA): TGTGCCACCAGCAGAGTAGCGGAACACACTGAAGCTTTCTTT.